This note documents a single TCR beta chain sequence. The antigen remains undetermined. The source of the sample is a study of cytomegalovirus exposure and HLA in healthy donors. On the study more broadly: When 398 donors were genotyped, around 77% of them were found to fall in the Caucasian-associated ancestry cluster. The study, taken as a whole, reports: Later on, a genetic analysis was performed. It linked a missense variant in DCLRE1C with V- and J-gene trimming of TCR beta.

This CDR3 comprises 16 residues. Germline V lookup: CDR1 SGHVS, CDR2 FNYEAQ. J gave up 0 bases and V 3 bases, and 5 bases lay outside the gene matches. 13 Jbeta primers and 60 Vbeta primers were used for the PCR. TCRdb's copy holds only in-frame clones and misses some; the assay was immunoSEQ multiplex PCR. The table records just under 250,000 clones, roughly 82% of them present only once. The sequencing sample was made of PBMCs. The TCR comes from a woman aged 40 to 50 in good health and CMV-seropositive. The chain employs TRBV7-6 and TRBJ2-3; 8 bases agree with TRBD2. The CDR3 reads CASSLGSGVSTDTQYF. The CDR3 DNA is TGTGCCAGCAGCTTGGGTAGCGGGGTTAGCACAGATACGCAGTATTTT.